The 20 T cell receptor beta chains below were found in one sample sequenced in a study of response to subunit inactivated influenza vaccine. TCRdb reanalysed the RT-PCR reads using MiXCR and keeps one entry per CDR3 protein. The sample has over 150,000 distinct CDR3 sequences, roughly 10% seen once. The source was CD8+ T cells sorted from PBMCs, collected around 25 months after vaccination. The receptor set was obtained from a man in his fifties or sixties who received an inactivated influenza vaccine.

A note on this clonotype: The junction does not match germline at one end; this may be a read error. This sequence joins TRBV4-1 and TRBJ2-7; 10 nucleotides agree with TRBD2. The CDR3 has 14 amino acids. CDR1 MGHRA and CDR2 YSYEKL come from the germline V gene. CDR3 sequence (DNA): TGCGCCAGCAGCGAAGAGCGGGGGGGCTACGAGCAGTACTTC. Translated: CASSEERGGYEQYF.

V is TRBV7-9 and J is TRBJ2-3; D is possibly TRBD1 or TRBD2 (5 bases each). The V and J ends lost 11 bases and 6 bases respectively, with 18 bases between them. Germline CDR1 and CDR2: SEHNR and FQNEAQ (reference sequence). CDR3 length: 13 residues. In DNA, the CDR3 is TGTGCCTCTGTTTGGGACCCAGGGGATACGCAGTATTTT. Protein sequence: CASVWDPGDTQYF.

V gene TRBV29-1 combines with J gene TRBJ2-7; 8 positions agree with TRBD2. Trimming removed 4 bases from V and 0 bases from J; junction bases left unmatched: 8. CDR1 and CDR2 from the germline V gene are SQVTM and ANQGSEA. The CDR3 length is 15 residues. DNA for the CDR3: TGCAGCGTTGTCGGGCTAGCGGGTCCCTCCTACGAGCAGTACTTC. Protein sequence: CSVVGLAGPSYEQYF.

This chain links TRBV3-1 with TRBJ2-1, with D possibly TRBD2 on 7 matching bases. V lost 1 base and J 3 bases, leaving 19 bases between the germline ends. Germline V gene sequence: CDR1 LGHDT, CDR2 YNNKEL (reference sequence). This CDR3 has 18 amino acids. CDR3 nucleotide sequence: TGTGCCAGCAGCCAAGCTAGAGAGGGGGGGCCGAACTACAATGAGCAGTTCTTC. This translates into CASSQAREGGPNYNEQFF.

This clonotype was observed at least ten times. This chain uses TRBV4-3 with TRBJ2-7; 9 bases line up with TRBD1. The CDR3 has 14 amino acids. Germline V gene data show CDR1 as LGHNA and CDR2 as YSLEER. The junction had 8 bases not matched to a gene; V was cut back by 6 bases and J by 5 bases. In nucleotides, the CDR3 is TGCGCCAGCAGTCACAGGGGGCCGGGGGACGAGCAGTACTTC. Its protein is CASSHRGPGDEQYF.

This clonotype was picked up a small number of times. This chain joins TRBV5-1 and TRBJ2-1, with 8 bases that match TRBD2. Trimming at V came to 4 bases and at J to 6 bases, leaving 15 bases not matched to a gene. The CDR3 is made up of 17 amino acids. The germline V gene has CDR1 SGHRS and CDR2 YFSETQ. In DNA, the CDR3 is TGCGCCAGCAGCCTCACCGTGGCGGGGGGCTCTAGCAATGAGCAGTTCTTC. It specifies CASSLTVAGGSSNEQFF. Combining the CDR3 with reference TRBV5-1 and TRBJ2-1 gives the whole variable domain KAGVTQTPRYLIKTRGQQVTLSCSPISGHRSVSWYQQTPGQGLQFLFEYFSETQRNKGNFPGRFSGRQFSNSRSEMNVSTLELGDSALYLCASSLTVAGGSSNEQFFGPGTRLTVL.

This clonotype showed up just a few times. The rearrangement links TRBV25-1 to TRBJ2-3, with unresolved D. Germline V CDR1 and CDR2: MGHDK, SYGVNS. The V end was cut by 8 bases, the J end by 4 bases, with 10 bases between. This CDR3 has 12 residues. The CDR3 protein is CASAVKADTQYF. The CDR3 DNA reads TGTGCCAGCGCCGTCAAAGCAGATACGCAGTATTTT. The entire variable domain, with the rest obtained from reference TRBV25-1 and TRBJ2-3, is as follows: EADIYQTPRYLVIGTGKKITLECSQTMGHDKMYWYQQDPGMELHLIHYSYGVNSTEKGDLSSESTVSRIRTEHFPLTLESARPSHTSQYLCASAVKADTQYFGPGTRLTVL.

In its sample, this clonotype was seen many times. The V and J genes are TRBV20-1 and TRBJ1-5; possible D gene TRBD1, 6 bases. Between the trimmed V and J ends, which lost 2 bases and 5 bases, there was a span of 13 bases. CDR3 length equals 14 residues. CDR1 is DFQATT, CDR2 SNEGSKA, per germline (reference sequence). The CDR3 is CSARPHRDYQPQHF. CDR3 coding DNA: TGCAGTGCTAGACCACACAGGGACTATCAGCCCCAGCATTTT.

The chain uses TRBV4-2 and TRBJ1-5, with 10 bases fitting TRBD1. The assigned J gene may be wrong: the sequence end matches TRBJ2-3 better. The germline gives CDR1 LGHNA, CDR2 YNFKEQ. There are 15 residues in the CDR3. CDR3 bases: TGTGCCAGCAGCCAAGGGGACAGGGGAGGTAACCCCCAGTATTTT. Its translation is CASSQGDRGGNPQYF.

This clonotype appeared many times. The genes are TRBV4-3 and TRBJ2-3; no firm D call. The CDR3 runs 14 residues. V was cut by 1 base and J by 0 bases, with 5 bases left in between. From germline, CDR1 is LGHNA and CDR2 YSLEER. In DNA form, the CDR3 reads TGCGCCAGCAGCCAAGGAGGAAGCACAGATACGCAGTATTTT. It translates to CASSQGGSTDTQYF.

In this sample, this clonotype turned up a few times. The chain employs TRBV14 and TRBJ2-5; D might be TRBD1 or TRBD2, each matching 5 bases. The germline gives CDR1 SGHDN, CDR2 FVKESK. The CDR3 sequence is 14 residues long. Trimming removed 0 bases at V and 3 bases at J, with 8 bases between. CDR3 in amino acids: CASSQDLGEETQYF. The DNA of the CDR3 is TGTGCCAGCAGCCAAGATCTGGGGGAAGAGACCCAGTACTTC.

This rearrangement joins TRBV2 to TRBJ2-7; 7 bases agree with TRBD1. In germline, CDR1 is SNHLY, CDR2 FYNNEI. With V trimmed by 7 bases and J by 6 bases, 9 bases remained unmatched. The CDR3 consists of 13 residues. CDR3 DNA: TGTGCCAGCAACGGTAGACAGGGAGTCGAGCAGTACTTC. This codes for CASNGRQGVEQYF.

In this sample, this clonotype turned up many times. This chain uses TRBV5-1 with TRBJ2-1; 13 bases are a match to TRBD2. Germline CDR1 and CDR2: SGHRS and YFSETQ. Germline trimming cut 6 bases from V and 5 bases from J; bases unmatched to any gene: 8. This CDR3 is built from 16 residues. In DNA, the CDR3 is TGCGCCAGCACCTGGAATGGACTAGCGGGGGACAATGAGCAGTTCTTC. Amino acids: CASTWNGLAGDNEQFF.

The J gene is TRBJ2-5, the V gene TRBV5-1; weak D call: TRBD1 (5 bases). Germline assignment: CDR1 SGHRS and CDR2 YFSETQ. CDR3 length equals 15 residues. Between the trimmed V and J ends, which lost 0 bases and 2 bases, there was a span of 11 bases. The DNA of the CDR3 is TGCGCCAGCAGCTTGGGTTCAGGGCTTCAAGAGACCCAGTACTTC. As protein: CASSLGSGLQETQYF.

J is TRBJ1-6 and V is TRBV4-2; D might be TRBD1 (5 bases). The CDR3 loop spans 14 amino acids. Germline V gene sequence: CDR1 LGHNA, CDR2 YNFKEQ. V was shortened by 3 bases and J by 11 bases, with 14 bases between the two germline ends. This CDR3 reads CASSQGEPKAPLHF. CDR3 DNA: TGTGCCAGCAGCCAGGGGGAACCTAAGGCACCCCTCCACTTT.

This clonotype came up a few times. The gene calls are TRBV2 and TRBJ2-7; no firm D call. Germline CDR1 and CDR2: SNHLY and FYNNEI. Trimming left V 5 bases short and J 2 bases short, with 13 bases between. The CDR3 covers 14 residues. CDR3 in amino acids: CASSPSYQTYEQYF. For the CDR3, the DNA is TGTGCCAGCAGTCCCTCCTACCAGACCTACGAGCAGTACTTC. Complete variable domain (other parts from reference TRBV2 and TRBJ2-7): EPEVTQTPSHQVTQMGQEVILRCVPISNHLYFYWYRQILGQKVEFLVSFYNNEISEKSEIFDDQFSVERPDGSNFTLKIRSTKLEDSAMYFCASSPSYQTYEQYFGPGTRLTVT.

This clonotype was seen more than once but under ten times. The CDR3 region is CSASEGASSYEQYF. The CDR3 nucleotides read TGCAGTGCTTCGGAGGGGGCTAGTTCCTACGAGCAGTACTTC. The chain employs TRBV20-1 and TRBJ2-7; D is possibly TRBD1 (7 bases). This CDR3 spans 14 amino acids. Between the trimmed V and J ends, which lost 5 bases and 1 base, there was a span of 15 bases. Germline CDR1 is DFQATT and CDR2 is SNEGSKA (reference sequence).

In its sample, this clonotype was seen many times. V usage is TRBV6-5 and J usage is TRBJ1-1, with a weak D call TRBD1 (5 bases). Trimming pared 5 bases from V and 4 bases from J, leaving 8 bases between. The germline V gene has CDR1 MNHEY and CDR2 SVGAGI. The CDR3 has 12 amino acids. In DNA form, the CDR3 reads TGTGCCAGCAGTCCCCAGGGCACTGAAGCTTTCTTT. Amino acid sequence: CASSPQGTEAFF.

The gene calls are TRBV28 and TRBJ2-1, with D uncertain. This CDR3 region has 14 residues. Germline lookup yields CDR1 MDHEN and CDR2 SYDVKM. V lost 0 bases and J 5 bases, leaving 8 bases between the germline ends. CDR3 protein: CASSLWGGNNEQFF. DNA of the CDR3: TGTGCCAGCAGTTTATGGGGCGGTAACAATGAGCAGTTCTTC.

This clonotype was observed at least ten times. J is TRBJ2-5 and V is TRBV10-3; D is possibly TRBD1 (6 bases). The ends were cut back, 2 bases at V and 5 bases at J, with 9 bases in the middle. Germline values: CDR1 ENHRY, CDR2 SYGVKD. The CDR3 length is 13 residues. CDR3 in DNA: TGTGCCATCAGTGAGAGCCAGGGGGAGACCCAGTACTTC. Protein sequence: CAISESQGETQYF.